The 27 T cell receptor beta chains presented below share a single source sample, sequenced in a study of T cells after yellow fever vaccination. MiXCR, applied by TCRdb to the 5' RACE reads, yields one record per CDR3 protein. This sample has some 500,000 distinct CDR3 sequences, with approximately 13% found just once. This specimen consisted of PBMCs, obtained on the day of the yellow fever booster vaccination. These receptors all come from a man aged 30 to 45 who received the YFV17D yellow fever vaccine.

This clonotype was counted only a few times. The chain links TRBV2 to TRBJ2-3; possibly TRBD2 for D (6 bases). Germline V gene lookup returns CDR1 SNHLY and CDR2 FYNNEI. V shed 7 bases and J shed 1 base, with 12 bases lying between them. The CDR3 contains 14 residues. CDR3 loop: CASIWPGGTDTQYF. The CDR3 region has the DNA TGTGCCAGCATTTGGCCGGGAGGCACAGATACGCAGTATTTT.

This clonotype was observed a few times. Written as DNA, the CDR3 is TGTGCCAGCCAAATACTAGCGGGAGACTATGAGCAGTTCTTC. The encoded protein is CASQILAGDYEQFF. The chain carries TRBV5-6 and TRBJ2-1; 11 nucleotides match TRBD2. The V segment lost 7 bases and the J segment 8 bases; nucleotides outside the gene matches: 8. The germline V gene encodes CDR1 SGHDT and CDR2 YYEEEE. The CDR3 covers 14 residues.

This clonotype was picked up a small number of times. The chain joins TRBV27 to TRBJ2-1, with 10 bases fitting TRBD2. Per the germline V gene, CDR1 is MNHEY and CDR2 is SMNVEV (reference sequence). The CDR3 length is 14 residues. The ends lost 5 bases at V and 6 bases at J; junction bases unmatched: 4. The CDR3 DNA reads TGTGCCAGCAGTCTAGCGGGAGAAACCAATGAGCAGTTCTTC. As protein: CASSLAGETNEQFF.

The chain employs TRBV18 and TRBJ2-7, with D hard to call. V was trimmed by 3 bases and J by 0 bases, leaving 15 bases between them. This CDR3 spans 16 amino acids. CDR1 KGHSH and CDR2 LQKENI come from the germline V gene. CDR3 region: CASSPQGTVSSYEQYF. The DNA of the CDR3 is TGTGCCAGCTCACCCCAAGGTACTGTCAGCTCCTACGAGCAGTACTTC. The variable domain in full, with the rest retrieved from reference TRBV18 and TRBJ2-7, is NAGVMQNPRHLVRRRGQEARLRCSPMKGHSHVYWYRQLPEEGLKFMVYLQKENIIDESGMPKERFSAEFPKEGPSILRIQQVVRGDSAAYFCASSPQGTVSSYEQYFGPGTRLTVT.

The chain uses TRBV12-3 or TRBV12-4 and TRBJ2-1, with D uncertain. This CDR3 region has 13 residues. V was clipped by 2 bases and J by 5 bases, with 7 bases between them. The CDR3 DNA reads as TGTGCCAGCAGTTTATTACAGAACAATGAGCAGTTCTTC. Its translation is CASSLLQNNEQFF.

The chain combines TRBV3-1 with TRBJ1-1, with D possibly matching TRBD1 (5 bases). The V gene lost 8 bases and the J gene lost 6 bases, with 16 bases spanning the gap. The CDR3 has 13 residues. The germline gives CDR1 LGHDT, CDR2 YNNKEL (reference sequence). CDR3 DNA: TGTGCCAGCGCTTATCGGGGGGAGGCTGAAGCTTTCTTT. This gives the protein CASAYRGEAEAFF.

The V call is TRBV10-1, the J call TRBJ2-1; maybe TRBD1 (6 bases). The germline V and J ends were trimmed by 7 bases and 4 bases, with 14 bases remaining between them. Germline lookup yields CDR1 WNHNN and CDR2 SYGVQD (reference sequence). The CDR3 loop spans 14 amino acids. The CDR3 reads CASIPRTDYNEQFF. DNA for the CDR3: TGCGCCAGCATTCCGCGGACAGATTACAATGAGCAGTTCTTC.

This clonotype was seen a handful of times. V usage is TRBV5-1 and J usage is TRBJ2-2; tentative D call: TRBD1 (5 bases). Germline V gene sequence: CDR1 SGHRS, CDR2 YFSETQ. The CDR3 runs 15 residues. The V end lost 2 bases, the J end lost 4 bases, and 12 bases lay between the germline ends. The CDR3 sequence: CASSFAGQATGELFF. CDR3 nucleotides: TGCGCCAGCAGCTTCGCAGGGCAGGCCACCGGGGAGCTGTTTTTT.

This clonotype was seen more than once but under ten times. The chain's CDR3 is CATSSPILGSYNEQFF. In DNA form, the CDR3 reads TGTGCCACCAGCAGCCCCATCCTAGGCTCCTACAATGAGCAGTTCTTC. V gene TRBV15 combines with J gene TRBJ2-1; D unclear. The CDR3 has 16 residues. V was clipped by 3 bases and J by 0 bases, with 12 bases between them. Germline loops: CDR1 LNHNV, CDR2 YYDKDF (reference sequence).

The V call is TRBV7-6, the J call TRBJ2-7; possibly TRBD2 for D (5 bases). Germline-derived CDR1 and CDR2 are SGHVS and FNYEAQ. V shed 5 bases and J shed 6 bases, with 17 bases lying between them. CDR3 size: 14 residues. The CDR3 is CASSPTITTTEQYF. The CDR3 nucleotides are TGTGCCAGCAGCCCGACTATAACCACTACCGAGCAGTACTTC. Drawing the rest from reference TRBV7-6 and TRBJ2-7, the complete variable domain is GAGVSQSPRYKVTKRGQDVALRCDPISGHVSLYWYRQALGQGPEFLTYFNYEAQQDKSGLPNDRFSAERPEGSISTLTIQRTEQRDSAMYRCASSPTITTTEQYFGPGTRLTVT.

This clonotype was detected a few times. The chain uses TRBV5-1 and TRBJ2-5; 9 bases match TRBD2. The CDR3 runs to 17 residues. Germline V gene sequence: CDR1 SGHRS, CDR2 YFSETQ. V dropped 0 bases and J dropped 5; count of bases not matched to a gene: 11. The CDR3 protein is CASSLGPLAGRGETQYF. In nucleotides, the CDR3 is TGCGCCAGCAGCTTGGGACCTCTAGCGGGGCGTGGGGAGACCCAGTACTTC.

The chain recombines TRBV20-1 with TRBJ1-2, with D perhaps matching TRBD1 (5 bases). CDR1 DFQATT and CDR2 SNEGSKA come from the germline V gene (reference sequence). This CDR3 region has 13 residues. V lost 2 bases, J lost 7 bases, and 14 bases lay in between. CDR3 amino acids: CSARWGGGGGYTF. CDR3 nucleotides: TGCAGTGCTAGATGGGGCGGGGGAGGTGGCTACACCTTC.

In this sample, this clonotype turned up a few times. The rearrangement joins TRBV7-2 to TRBJ2-2; D gene uncertain. The V and J ends lost 1 base and 1 base respectively, with 7 bases between them. Germline-derived CDR1 and CDR2 are SGHTA and FQGNSA. The CDR3 has 15 residues. The CDR3 sequence is CASSLGFGNTGELFF. The CDR3, as DNA: TGTGCCAGCAGCTTAGGCTTCGGGAACACCGGGGAGCTGTTTTTT.

The chain couples TRBV24-1 to TRBJ2-1; no clear D gene. Germline assignment: CDR1 KGHDR and CDR2 SFDVKD. The germline V and J ends were trimmed by 0 bases and 1 base, with 6 bases remaining between them. This CDR3 spans 15 amino acids. Here the CDR3 DNA reads TGTGCCACCAGTGATTTGGGGGTTTCCTACAATGAGCAGTTCTTC. Translated, it gives CATSDLGVSYNEQFF.

The sample holds many counts of this clonotype. V usage is TRBV5-1 and J usage is TRBJ2-1; TRBD2 matches 9 bases. CDR1 is SGHRS, CDR2 YFSETQ, per germline. V shed 4 bases and J 0 bases; nucleotides not matched to a gene: 5. The CDR3 extends over 16 amino acids. CDR3 region: CASSTRTSDSYNEQFF. CDR3 coding DNA: TGCGCCAGCAGCACCCGGACTAGCGACTCCTACAATGAGCAGTTCTTC. Full variable domain (outside the CDR3, taken from reference TRBV5-1 and TRBJ2-1): KAGVTQTPRYLIKTRGQQVTLSCSPISGHRSVSWYQQTPGQGLQFLFEYFSETQRNKGNFPGRFSGRQFSNSRSEMNVSTLELGDSALYLCASSTRTSDSYNEQFFGPGTRLTVL.

This clonotype was seen more than once but under ten times. This rearrangement joins TRBV6-2 or TRBV6-3 to TRBJ2-2, with 12 bases identical to TRBD2. This CDR3 is 15 amino acids long. The germline V gene encodes CDR1 MNHEY and CDR2 SVGEGT. The trim removed 6 bases at V and 6 bases at J, leaving 5 bases unmatched. The CDR3 DNA is TGTGCCAGCAGGAGGACTAGCGGGATCTCCGGGGAGCTGTTTTTT. Translation gives CASRRTSGISGELFF.

This chain joins TRBV7-2 and TRBJ2-2; D might be TRBD1 (6 bases). V lost 0 bases and J 6 bases, leaving 17 bases between the germline ends. Germline lookup yields CDR1 SGHTA and CDR2 FQGNSA. The CDR3 is 17 residues long. The CDR3 spells CASSLARARTGSGELFF. The CDR3 DNA reads TGTGCCAGCAGCTTAGCTCGGGCACGAACAGGGTCCGGGGAGCTGTTTTTT.

This clonotype was seen a handful of times. The V gene is TRBV6-2 or TRBV6-3, the J gene TRBJ2-3; D gene unclear. The CDR3 runs 15 residues. Germline CDR1 and CDR2: MNHEY and SVGEGT. V shed 6 bases and J shed 8 bases, with 21 bases lying between them. The CDR3 DNA follows: TGTGCCAGCAGCCACGACCTGATGGTAGGAGCTACGCAGTATTTT. Amino acids: CASSHDLMVGATQYF.

The chain joins TRBV4-2 to TRBJ2-2; D might be TRBD2 (7 bases). V was pared by 4 bases and J by 8 bases, with 26 bases between. Germline CDR1 LGHNA, CDR2 YNFKEQ. The CDR3 contains 18 residues. CDR3 residues: CASSPRGASGVKGGELFF. CDR3 DNA: TGTGCCAGCAGCCCCCGGGGGGCTAGCGGAGTGAAAGGGGGGGAGCTGTTTTTT.

This clonotype has more than one count but fewer than ten. The rearrangement joins TRBV18 to TRBJ2-1; D is possibly TRBD2 (5 bases). The CDR3 contains 16 residues. CDR1 and CDR2 (germline): KGHSH, LQKENI. With 3 bases removed from V and 4 bases from J, the gap between germline ends came to 16 bases. CDR3 in DNA: TGTGCCAGCTCACCGGCCGTCGGGCGGGTTTACAATGAGCAGTTCTTC. As protein: CASSPAVGRVYNEQFF.

The genes are TRBV30 and TRBJ1-3; D is unclear. The CDR3 runs to 13 residues. V was trimmed by 2 bases and J by 0 bases, leaving 5 bases between them. Germline values: CDR1 GTSNPN, CDR2 SVGIG (reference sequence). This CDR3 is CAWSSSSGNTIYF. CDR3 bases: TGTGCCTGGAGTTCTTCCTCTGGAAACACCATATATTTT.

There are a few counts of this clonotype. The J gene is TRBJ2-1, the V gene TRBV12-3 or TRBV12-4, with 10 positions matching TRBD2. The length of the CDR3 is 16 residues. V trimming: 2 bases; J trimming: 3 bases; junction bases outside the gene matches: 4. The CDR3 DNA reads as TGTGCCAGCAGTTTACCGGGACTAGCGTACTACAATGAGCAGTTCTTC. Translating gives CASSLPGLAYYNEQFF.

CDR3 region: CASSLGPEGSGYTF. DNA for the CDR3: TGTGCCAGCAGTTTAGGACCCGAGGGGAGTGGCTACACCTTC. The chain recombines TRBV12-3 or TRBV12-4 with TRBJ1-2; TRBD1 is a possible D gene (5 bases). This CDR3 has 14 amino acids. Between the trimmed V and J ends, which lost 1 base and 7 bases, there was a span of 13 bases.

The chain uses TRBV20-1 and TRBJ2-5, with 7 bases matching TRBD1. Per germline, CDR1 DFQATT and CDR2 SNEGSKA (reference sequence). The CDR3 runs 11 residues. V gave up 5 bases and J gave up 4 bases; unmatched junction bases: 1. This chain's CDR3 is CSAHRGETQYF. The CDR3 nucleotides read TGCAGTGCTCACAGGGGAGAGACCCAGTACTTC.

The chain carries TRBV6-2 or TRBV6-3 and TRBJ2-3; D assignment may be TRBD1 or TRBD2 (6 bases each). Trimming shortened V by 7 bases and J by 0 bases, and 11 bases separated the two germline ends. The CDR3 totals 14 residues. Per the germline V gene, CDR1 is MNHEY and CDR2 is SVGEGT. This CDR3 is CASTGGRSTDTQYF. CDR3 DNA sequence: TGTGCCAGCACCGGGGGCCGGAGCACAGATACGCAGTATTTT.

This sequence joins TRBV12-3 or TRBV12-4 and TRBJ1-6; maybe TRBD1 (6 bases). This CDR3 region has 14 residues. Trimming cost V 3 bases and J 10 bases, with 13 bases left between them. This chain's CDR3 is CASSFGGLGSPLHF. DNA for the CDR3: TGTGCCAGCAGTTTCGGGGGGCTGGGCTCACCCCTCCACTTT.

This clonotype showed up just a few times. The chain carries TRBV10-3 and TRBJ2-1, with TRBD2 matching 8 bases. CDR1 is ENHRY, CDR2 SYGVKD, per germline. This CDR3 comprises 15 residues. V shed 4 bases and J 5 bases; nucleotides not matched to a gene: 7. As DNA, the CDR3 is TGTGCCATCAGTGTGGGAGCGGGAGATCACAATGAGCAGTTCTTC. Residues: CAISVGAGDHNEQFF.